This TCR beta chain was recorded in a study of HIV-infected patients and healthy controls. By frequency in the sample, this clonotype is medium-sized. Its cognate antigen is unknown. Findings and caveats of the study: Only sixteen HIV-infected individuals were processed, a major limit on how widely findings apply. CDR3 sharing between individuals was lower in HIV-infected patients than in healthy controls. In healthy controls, MAIT alpha CDR3s were common; in HIV+ repertoires, severely depleted.

Trimming removed 3 bases from V and 6 bases from J, with 14 bases in between. CDR3 length: 14 amino acids. About 540 ng RNA was reverse transcribed with alpha and beta constant-region primers. Separate chain-specific third strand synthesis with multiplexing indices produced the alpha and beta libraries. A 5' RACE adapter with a random hexamer and the SP2 primer site was joined to cDNA. TCRdb recomputed calls from the 5' RACE reads with MiXCR, one row per CDR3 protein. The table records 18,000 or so distinct CDR3 sequences, 9% to 15% of them present only once. All unsorted peripheral T cells were captured because whole blood was used without fractionation.

The chain employs TRBV12-3 or TRBV12-4 and TRBJ1-1, with unresolved D. The source is an adult in good health. The sample consisted of blood. CDR3 coding DNA: TGTGCCAGCAGTTTTGGAGGGTCGGTACCTGAAGCTTTCTTT. It is translated as CASSFGGSVPEAFF.